The clone carrying this TCR beta chain was picked up a small number of times. Its matching antigen is unknown. This record belongs to a study of cytomegalovirus exposure and HLA in healthy donors. Study context: Earlier findings included 90 million to 120 million unique TCR beta sequences obtained from roughly 200 million T cells.

Germline V gives CDR1 MGHRA, CDR2 YSYEKL. Trimming pared 4 bases from V and 6 bases from J, leaving 15 bases between. This CDR3 contains 15 residues. General study findings and limits: In presence/absence analyses, roughly uniform sequencing depth across donors was assumed. TRBV6-2, TRBV6-3 and some other V segments were excluded as indistinguishable.

Both 60 Vbeta primers and 13 Jbeta primers went into the PCR. The table came from immunoSEQ multiplex PCR; TCRdb's copy has only in-frame clones and leaves some out. The sample lists 150,000 to 200,000 clones; over 60% were seen once. The source of this sequence is a woman aged 40-49 years in good health and CMV-seronegative. The chain recombines TRBV4-1 with TRBJ2-2; D remains unclear. What was sequenced was PBMCs. The CDR3 DNA reads as TGCGCCAGCAGCCCCACGCAGACCAGCGCCGGGGAGCTGTTTTTT. As protein: CASSPTQTSAGELFF.